The T cell receptor beta chain under discussion was sequenced for a study of Ad26.COV2.S vaccination and SARS-CoV-2 variants. V shed 5 bases and J 3 bases; nucleotides not matched to a gene: 5. The CDR3 is 15 amino acids. CDR1 is MNHEY and CDR2 is SMNVEV in the germline V gene (reference sequence). The treatment is: about 20 received Ad26.COV2.S at low or high dose, single or two shots; 5 received placebo; per-sample allocation not given. Following the first vaccine or placebo injection, samples were taken on day 63. Here immunoSEQ multiplex PCR was the method, and the copy in TCRdb shows in-frame clones only, minus some. The sample consists of 380,000 or so clones, roughly nine tenths of them appearing once.

The chain employs TRBV27 and TRBJ1-3; the match to TRBD1 covers 9 bases. The source was peripheral blood, collected in a trial of Ad26.COV2.S vaccine versus placebo. This TCR derives from a person aged 18-60 years who received the Ad26.COV2.S COVID-19 vaccine or a placebo. CDR3 in amino acids: CASSPQGAVGNTIYF. CDR3 sequence (DNA): TGTGCCAGCAGTCCACAGGGGGCGGTTGGAAACACCATATATTTT.